The clone carrying this TCR beta chain was detected ten times or more. Its antigen is undetermined. These data originate in a study of neurological immune-mediated disorders. Points from the study as a whole: Neither clinical nor MRI features were associated with the multiple sclerosis repertoire cluster. The highest TCR clonal expansion occurred in HTLV-1-associated myelopathy; multiple sclerosis fell below healthy controls.

Source material was 2 million unsorted PBMCs, stored at -80 °C in RNAlater. Each CDR3 protein is one row after TCRdb ran MiXCR on the 5' RACE reads. Among under 90,000 distinct CDR3 sequences listed, 3% to 4.5% were seen once. The TCR was taken from a woman in her forties or fifties with multiple sclerosis. The sequencing input was PBMCs.

The DNA of the CDR3 is TGTGCCAGCAGTTACGAGGTTGGGGCGGACAGCAATCAGCCCCAGCATTTT. Translating gives CASSYEVGADSNQPQHF. This chain connects TRBV6-6 to TRBJ1-5; the D gene is possibly TRBD1 (5 bases). The germline gives CDR1 MNHNY, CDR2 SVGAGI (reference sequence). The CDR3 is 17 residues long. Trimming shortened V by 2 bases and J by 1 base, and 15 bases separated the two germline ends.